This T cell receptor (beta chain) was sequenced in a study of CD8 T cells in Susac syndrome. Study observations and caveats: A relatively small number of individuals underwent TCR sequencing and HLA analysis.

V lost 0 bases and J 4 bases, leaving 12 bases between the germline ends. This CDR3 is built from 15 residues. Germline assignment: CDR1 SNHLY and CDR2 FYNNEI. Points on this clonotype: Antigen specificity is unknown.

While CD8+ and CD4+ T cells were isolated negatively, TEMRA cells were enriched by FACS. Random hexamers were used to reverse transcribe an amount of about 0.5 to 1 ug RNA. TCR beta CDR3 was amplified by immunoSEQ multiplex PCR. This amplification extended across 54 Vbeta and 13 Jbeta segments. Each CDR3 protein gets one entry after TCRdb re-called the immunoSEQ multiplex PCR reads with MiXCR. The sample holds a few hundred thousand distinct CDR3 sequences; around 95% are singletons and the top ten take 0.07% to 0.095%. Material: CD4+ T cells from PBMCs. The source is a human donor with multiple sclerosis. The J gene is TRBJ1-1, the V gene TRBV2; D ambiguous. In DNA form, the CDR3 reads TGTGCCAGCAGTGAAGCTCGGGGAGGGAGCACTGAAGCTTTCTTT. Its translation: CASSEARGGSTEAFF.